This TCR beta chain was recorded in a study of low-dose radiotherapy and immunotherapy resistance in tumors. The wider study: Cohort 1 got 0.5 Gy per fraction every 2 weeks, 6.5 Gy in total. Intravenous administration to patients comprised nivolumab at 240 mg every two weeks and ipilimumab at 1 mg/kg every six weeks.

Covering alpha and beta chains, TRAV- and TRBV-specific primers were used for the first-strand cDNA. With a V-primer adapter and a constant-region primer, TCRs were amplified for around 20 PCR cycles. Through in vitro transcription, the mRNA that had been isolated was amplified. TCRdb ran MiXCR on the reads and lists one entry per CDR3 protein. The sample has approximately 45,000 distinct CDR3 sequences, 20% to 25% seen once. Time point in this sample: after trial treatment. Treatment of the sample: LDRT plus nivolumab, ipilimumab, low-dose cyclophosphamide and aspirin (RACIN trial). Trimming removed 1 base from V and 5 bases from J, with 14 bases in between. Germline CDR1 and CDR2: MNHNS and SASEGT. This CDR3 comprises 15 residues.

Sequencing used PBMCs, obtained after low-dose radiotherapy plus immunotherapy. This clonotype was obtained from a male donor with prostate cancer. The gene calls are TRBV6-1 and TRBJ2-5; D is possibly TRBD1 or TRBD2 (5 bases each). Here the CDR3 reads CASSEVGGKGETQYF. CDR3 nucleotide sequence: TGTGCCAGCAGTGAAGTTGGGGGTAAGGGGGAGACCCAGTACTTC.